This TCR beta chain derives from a study of blood T cell repertoires in COVID-19. Residents of about two dozen US areas, aged about 18 to 95 years, made up the participants. Participants were placed into cohorts based on the clinical history they reported. The sample holds a few counts of this clone. The assay was immunoSEQ multiplex PCR, and TCRdb's table has in-frame clones only and misses some. The data contain about 250,000 clones, approximately 85% of them seen just once; the ten biggest clones take up about 9.1%. Germline V CDR1 and CDR2: SEHNR, FQNEAQ (reference sequence). The V gene end was trimmed by 5 bases and the J gene end by 0 bases; junction bases not matched to a gene: 1. The CDR3 has 14 amino acids.

The chain has TRBV7-9 and TRBJ1-3; 7 nucleotides align to TRBD1. This clonotype originated in a woman in her forties or fifties with acute COVID-19. Specimen: PBMCs or T cells enriched from blood (not recorded which). The CDR3 bases are TGTGCCAGCAGCGACAGGGTCTCTGGAAACACCATATATTTT. This gives the protein CASSDRVSGNTIYF.